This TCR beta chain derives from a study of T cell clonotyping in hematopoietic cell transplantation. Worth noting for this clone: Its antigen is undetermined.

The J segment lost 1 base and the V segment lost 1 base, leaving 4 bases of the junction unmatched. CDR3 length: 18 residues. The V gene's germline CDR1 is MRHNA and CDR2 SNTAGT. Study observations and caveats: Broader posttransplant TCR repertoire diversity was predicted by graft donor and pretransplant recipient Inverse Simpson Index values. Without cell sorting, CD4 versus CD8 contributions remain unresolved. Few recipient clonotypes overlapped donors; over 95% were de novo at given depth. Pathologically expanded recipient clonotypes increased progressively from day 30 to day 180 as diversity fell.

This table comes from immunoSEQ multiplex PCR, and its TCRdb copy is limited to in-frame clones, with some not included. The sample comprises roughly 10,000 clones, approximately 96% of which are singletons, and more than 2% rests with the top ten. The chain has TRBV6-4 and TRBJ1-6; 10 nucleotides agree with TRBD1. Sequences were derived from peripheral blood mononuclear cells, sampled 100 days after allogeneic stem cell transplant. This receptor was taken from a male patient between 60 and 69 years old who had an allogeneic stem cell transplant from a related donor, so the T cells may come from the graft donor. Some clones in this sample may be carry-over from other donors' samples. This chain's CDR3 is CASSDWKDRGSYNSPLHF. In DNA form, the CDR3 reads TGTGCCAGCAGTGACTGGAAGGACAGGGGGTCCTATAATTCACCCCTCCACTTT.